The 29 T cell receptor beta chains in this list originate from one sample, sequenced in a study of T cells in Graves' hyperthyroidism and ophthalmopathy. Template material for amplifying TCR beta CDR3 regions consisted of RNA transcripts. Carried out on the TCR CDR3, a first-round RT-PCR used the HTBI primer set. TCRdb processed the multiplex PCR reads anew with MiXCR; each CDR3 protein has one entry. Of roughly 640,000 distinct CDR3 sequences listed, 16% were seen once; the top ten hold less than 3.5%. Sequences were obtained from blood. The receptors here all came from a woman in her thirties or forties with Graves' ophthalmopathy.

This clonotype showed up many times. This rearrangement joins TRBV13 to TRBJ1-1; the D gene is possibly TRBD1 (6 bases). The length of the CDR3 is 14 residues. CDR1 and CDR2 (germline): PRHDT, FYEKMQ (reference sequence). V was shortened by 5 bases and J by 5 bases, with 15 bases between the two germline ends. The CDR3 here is CASSPPQGQTEAFF. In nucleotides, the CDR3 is TGTGCCAGCAGCCCCCCACAGGGACAAACTGAAGCTTTCTTT.

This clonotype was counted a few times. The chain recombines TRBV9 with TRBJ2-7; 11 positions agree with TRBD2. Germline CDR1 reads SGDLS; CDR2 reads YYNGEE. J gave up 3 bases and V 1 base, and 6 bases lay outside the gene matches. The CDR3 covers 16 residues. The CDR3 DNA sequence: TGTGCCAGCAGCGTATCGGGACTAGCGGCCTACTACGAGCAGTACTTC. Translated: CASSVSGLAAYYEQYF.

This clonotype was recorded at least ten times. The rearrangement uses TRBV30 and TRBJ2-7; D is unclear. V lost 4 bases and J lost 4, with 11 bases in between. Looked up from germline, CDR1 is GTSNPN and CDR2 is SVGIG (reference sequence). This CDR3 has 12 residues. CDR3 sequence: CAWKESRYEQYF. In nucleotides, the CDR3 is TGTGCCTGGAAAGAGAGCCGATACGAGCAGTACTTC. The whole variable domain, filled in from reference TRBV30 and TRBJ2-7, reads SQTIHQWPATLVQPVGSPLSLECTVEGTSNPNLYWYRQAAGRGLQLLFYSVGIGQISSEVPQNLSASRPQDRQFILSSKKLLLSDSGFYLCAWKESRYEQYFGPGTRLTVT.

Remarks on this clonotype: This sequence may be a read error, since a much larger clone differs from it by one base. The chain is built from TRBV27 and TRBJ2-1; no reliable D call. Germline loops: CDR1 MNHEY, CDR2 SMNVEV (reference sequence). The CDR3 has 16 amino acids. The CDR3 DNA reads TGTGCCGGCAGTTTATTAATCGGTAGCTCCTACAATGAGCAGTTCTTC. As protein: CAGSLLIGSSYNEQFF.

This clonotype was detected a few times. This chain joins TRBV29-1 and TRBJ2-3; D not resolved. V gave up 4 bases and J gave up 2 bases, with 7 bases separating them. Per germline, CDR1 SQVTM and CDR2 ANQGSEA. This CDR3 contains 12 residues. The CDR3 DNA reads TGCAGCGTTGGAGAGAACACAGATACGCAGTATTTT. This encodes CSVGENTDTQYF.

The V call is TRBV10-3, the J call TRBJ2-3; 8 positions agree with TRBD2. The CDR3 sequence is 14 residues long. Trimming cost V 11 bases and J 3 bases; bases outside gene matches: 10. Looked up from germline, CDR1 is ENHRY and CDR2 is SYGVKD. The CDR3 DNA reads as TGTGCCGCCAAATCCAGCGGGGGTACAGATACGCAGTATTTT. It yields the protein CAAKSSGGTDTQYF.

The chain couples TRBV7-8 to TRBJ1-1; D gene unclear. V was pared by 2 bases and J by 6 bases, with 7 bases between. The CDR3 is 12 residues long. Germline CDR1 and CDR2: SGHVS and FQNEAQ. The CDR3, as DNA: TGTGCCAGCAGCTTAATTTCCCCTGAAGCTTTCTTT. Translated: CASSLISPEAFF.

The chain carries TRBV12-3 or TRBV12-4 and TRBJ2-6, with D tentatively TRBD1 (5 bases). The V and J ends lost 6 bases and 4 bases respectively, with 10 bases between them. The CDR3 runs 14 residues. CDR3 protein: CASSRPGGANVLTF. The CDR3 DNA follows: TGTGCCAGCAGCAGGCCAGGGGGGGCCAACGTCCTGACTTTC.

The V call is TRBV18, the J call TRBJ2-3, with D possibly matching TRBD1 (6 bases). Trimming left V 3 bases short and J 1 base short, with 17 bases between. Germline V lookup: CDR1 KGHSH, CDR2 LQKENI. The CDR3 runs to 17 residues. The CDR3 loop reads CASSPPRQRTGTDTQYF. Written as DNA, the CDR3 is TGTGCCAGCTCACCCCCACGGCAAAGGACAGGCACAGATACGCAGTATTTT.

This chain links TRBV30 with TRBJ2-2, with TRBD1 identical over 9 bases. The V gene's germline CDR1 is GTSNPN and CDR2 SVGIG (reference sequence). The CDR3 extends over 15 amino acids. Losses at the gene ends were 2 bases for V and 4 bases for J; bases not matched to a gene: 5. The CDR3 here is CAWSSGTGLTGELFF. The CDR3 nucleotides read TGTGCCTGGAGTTCCGGGACAGGGCTCACCGGGGAGCTGTTTTTT.

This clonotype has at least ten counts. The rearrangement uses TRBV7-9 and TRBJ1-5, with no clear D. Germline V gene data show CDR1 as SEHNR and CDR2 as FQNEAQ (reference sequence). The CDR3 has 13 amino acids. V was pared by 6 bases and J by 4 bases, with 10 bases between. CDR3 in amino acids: CASSSQGNQPQHF. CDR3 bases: TGTGCCAGCAGTTCCCAAGGAAATCAGCCCCAGCATTTT.

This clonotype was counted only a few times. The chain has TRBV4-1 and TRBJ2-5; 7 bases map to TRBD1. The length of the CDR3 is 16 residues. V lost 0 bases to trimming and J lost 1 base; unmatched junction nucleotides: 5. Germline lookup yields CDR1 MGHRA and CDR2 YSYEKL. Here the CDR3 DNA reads TGCGCCAGCAGCCAAGAGGACAGGACATTCCAAGAGACCCAGTACTTC. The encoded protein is CASSQEDRTFQETQYF.

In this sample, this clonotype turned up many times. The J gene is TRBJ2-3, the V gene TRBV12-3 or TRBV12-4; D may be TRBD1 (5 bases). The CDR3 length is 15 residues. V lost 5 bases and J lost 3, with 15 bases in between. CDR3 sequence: CASSRTTVRTDTQYF. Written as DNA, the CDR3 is TGTGCCAGCAGTCGGACAACGGTTAGAACAGATACGCAGTATTTT.

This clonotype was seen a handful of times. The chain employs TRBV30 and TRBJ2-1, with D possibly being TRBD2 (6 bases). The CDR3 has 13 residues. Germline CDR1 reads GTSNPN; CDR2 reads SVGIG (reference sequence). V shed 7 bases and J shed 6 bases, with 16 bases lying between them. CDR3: CALLVGTFNEQFF. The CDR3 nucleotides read TGTGCCTTGCTCGTCGGGACTTTCAATGAGCAGTTCTTC. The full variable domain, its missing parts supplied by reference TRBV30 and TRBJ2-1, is SQTIHQWPATLVQPVGSPLSLECTVEGTSNPNLYWYRQAAGRGLQLLFYSVGIGQISSEVPQNLSASRPQDRQFILSSKKLLLSDSGFYLCALLVGTFNEQFFGPGTRLTVL.

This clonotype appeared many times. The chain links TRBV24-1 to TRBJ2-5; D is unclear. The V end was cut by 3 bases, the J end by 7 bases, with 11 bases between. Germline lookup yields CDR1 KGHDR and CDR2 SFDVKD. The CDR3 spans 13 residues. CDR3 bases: TGTGCCACCAGTGATCCGGTTTCTGCGACCCAGTACTTC. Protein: CATSDPVSATQYF.

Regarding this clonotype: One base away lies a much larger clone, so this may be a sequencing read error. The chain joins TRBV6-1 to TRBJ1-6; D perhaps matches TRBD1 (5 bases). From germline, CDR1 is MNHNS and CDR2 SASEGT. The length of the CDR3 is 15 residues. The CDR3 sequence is CASREGVPFNSPLHF. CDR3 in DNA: TGTGCCAGCAGGGAAGGGGTACCATTTAATTCACCCCTCCACTTT.

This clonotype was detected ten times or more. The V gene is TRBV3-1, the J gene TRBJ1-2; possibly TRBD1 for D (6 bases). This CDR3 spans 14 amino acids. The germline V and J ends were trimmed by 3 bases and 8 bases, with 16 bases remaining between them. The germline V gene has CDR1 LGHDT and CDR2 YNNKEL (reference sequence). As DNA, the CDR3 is TGTGCCAGCAGCCACCGACAGGAGTCGCGCGGCTACACCTTC. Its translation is CASSHRQESRGYTF.

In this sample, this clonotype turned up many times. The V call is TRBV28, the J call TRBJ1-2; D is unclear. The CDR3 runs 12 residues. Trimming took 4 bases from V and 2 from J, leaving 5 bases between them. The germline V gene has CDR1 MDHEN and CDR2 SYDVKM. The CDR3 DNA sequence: TGTGCCAGCAGTTGGCAGAACTATGGCTACACCTTC. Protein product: CASSWQNYGYTF.

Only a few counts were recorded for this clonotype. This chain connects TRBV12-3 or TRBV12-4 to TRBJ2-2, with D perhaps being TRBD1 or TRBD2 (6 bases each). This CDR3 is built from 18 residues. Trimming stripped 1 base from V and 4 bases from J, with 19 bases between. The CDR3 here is CASSLDRGLAFSTGELFF. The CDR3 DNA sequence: TGTGCCAGCAGTTTAGACCGGGGGCTAGCCTTTAGCACCGGGGAGCTGTTTTTT.

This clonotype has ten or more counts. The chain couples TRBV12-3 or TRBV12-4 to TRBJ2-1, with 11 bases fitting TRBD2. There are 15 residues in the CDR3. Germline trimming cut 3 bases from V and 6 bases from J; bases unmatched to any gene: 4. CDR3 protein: CASSLKTSGVNEQFF. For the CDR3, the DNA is TGTGCCAGCAGTTTGAAGACTAGCGGGGTCAATGAGCAGTTCTTC.

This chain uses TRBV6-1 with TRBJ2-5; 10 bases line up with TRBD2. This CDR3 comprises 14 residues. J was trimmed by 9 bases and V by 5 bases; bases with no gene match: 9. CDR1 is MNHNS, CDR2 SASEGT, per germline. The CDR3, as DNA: TGTGCCAGCAGTTCGACTAGCGGGTCGATGGCCCAGTACTTC. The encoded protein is CASSSTSGSMAQYF.

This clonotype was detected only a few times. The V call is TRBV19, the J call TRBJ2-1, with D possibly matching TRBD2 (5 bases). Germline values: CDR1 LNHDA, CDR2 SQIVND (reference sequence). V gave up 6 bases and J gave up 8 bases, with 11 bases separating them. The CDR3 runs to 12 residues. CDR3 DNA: TGTGCCAGTAGGGGAGTTTTCGATGAGCAGTTCTTC. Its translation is CASRGVFDEQFF.

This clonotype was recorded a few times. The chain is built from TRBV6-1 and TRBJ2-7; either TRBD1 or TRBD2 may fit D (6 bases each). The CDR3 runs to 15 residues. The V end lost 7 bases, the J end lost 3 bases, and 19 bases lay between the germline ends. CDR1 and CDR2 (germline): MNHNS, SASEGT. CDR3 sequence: CASTLAPGHGYEQYF. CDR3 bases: TGTGCCAGCACTCTAGCGCCGGGACACGGCTACGAGCAGTACTTC.

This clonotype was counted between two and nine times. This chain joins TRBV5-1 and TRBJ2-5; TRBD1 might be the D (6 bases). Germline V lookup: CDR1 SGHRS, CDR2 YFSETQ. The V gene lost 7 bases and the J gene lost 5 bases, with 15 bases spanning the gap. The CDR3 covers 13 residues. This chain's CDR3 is CASGQQGRETQYF. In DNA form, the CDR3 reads TGCGCCAGCGGTCAACAGGGTCGCGAGACCCAGTACTTC.

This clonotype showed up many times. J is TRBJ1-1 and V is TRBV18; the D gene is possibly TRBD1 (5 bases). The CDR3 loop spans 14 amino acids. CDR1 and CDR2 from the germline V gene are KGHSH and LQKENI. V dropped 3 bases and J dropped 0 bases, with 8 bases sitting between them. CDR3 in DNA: TGTGCCAGCTCACCCAGGGAAATGAACACTGAAGCTTTCTTT. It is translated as CASSPREMNTEAFF. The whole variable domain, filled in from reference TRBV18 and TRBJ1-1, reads NAGVMQNPRHLVRRRGQEARLRCSPMKGHSHVYWYRQLPEEGLKFMVYLQKENIIDESGMPKERFSAEFPKEGPSILRIQQVVRGDSAAYFCASSPREMNTEAFFGQGTRLTVV.

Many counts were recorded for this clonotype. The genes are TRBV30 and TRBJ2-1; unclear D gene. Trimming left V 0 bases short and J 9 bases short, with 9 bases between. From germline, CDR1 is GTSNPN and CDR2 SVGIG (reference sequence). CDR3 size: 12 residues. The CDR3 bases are TGTGCCTGGAGTGTATCAGCTATTGAGCAGTTCTTC. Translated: CAWSVSAIEQFF.

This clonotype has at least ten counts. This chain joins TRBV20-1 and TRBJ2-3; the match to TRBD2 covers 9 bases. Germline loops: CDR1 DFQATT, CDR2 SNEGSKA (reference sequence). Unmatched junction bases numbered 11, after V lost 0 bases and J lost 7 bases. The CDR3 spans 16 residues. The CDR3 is CSARDLERGVGNTQYF. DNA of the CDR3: TGCAGTGCTAGAGATCTGGAGCGGGGGGTAGGAAATACGCAGTATTTT.

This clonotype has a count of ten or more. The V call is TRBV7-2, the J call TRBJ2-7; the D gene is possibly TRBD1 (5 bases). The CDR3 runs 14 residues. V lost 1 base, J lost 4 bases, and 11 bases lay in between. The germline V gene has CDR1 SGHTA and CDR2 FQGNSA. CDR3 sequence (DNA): TGTGCCAGCAGCTTAGACATCAGGGCTTACGAGCAGTACTTC. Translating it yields CASSLDIRAYEQYF.

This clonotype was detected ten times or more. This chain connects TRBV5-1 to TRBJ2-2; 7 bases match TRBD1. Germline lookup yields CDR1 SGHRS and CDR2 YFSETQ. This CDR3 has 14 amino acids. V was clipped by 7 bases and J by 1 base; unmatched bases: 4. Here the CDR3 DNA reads TGCGCCAGCGCAGGGGGACAGAACACCGGGGAGCTGTTTTTT. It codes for CASAGGQNTGELFF.